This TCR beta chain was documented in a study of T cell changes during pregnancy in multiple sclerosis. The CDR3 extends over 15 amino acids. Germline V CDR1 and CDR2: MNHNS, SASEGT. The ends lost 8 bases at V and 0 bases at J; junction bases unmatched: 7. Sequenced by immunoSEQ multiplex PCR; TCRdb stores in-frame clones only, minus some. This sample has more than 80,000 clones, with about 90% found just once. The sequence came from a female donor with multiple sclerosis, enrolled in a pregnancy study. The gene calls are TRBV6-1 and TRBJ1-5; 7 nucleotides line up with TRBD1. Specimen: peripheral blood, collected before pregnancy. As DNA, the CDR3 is TGTGCCAGCGGGCCCGGGACAGATAGCAATCAGCCCCAGCATTTT. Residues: CASGPGTDSNQPQHF.